A selection of T cell receptor beta chains follows, all from one sample in a study of shared clonotypes between healthy human individuals. TCRdb's table, derived via immunoSEQ multiplex PCR, lists solely in-frame clones and lacks some. Here the sample spans hundreds of thousands of clones, approximately 95% being singletons. Sequencing used naive CD8+ T cells sorted from blood. These receptors came from a woman aged 25 to 45 in good health. Each CDR3 is given with its conserved first and last residue. Each record gives: V gene, D gene, J gene, clone size, CDR3 DNA, CDR3 protein. D genes are given only for firm matches. Rows give clone size only sometimes, using once, few, many, or a class for an expanded clone.

>TRBV28|NA|TRBJ2-7|NA
TGTGCCAGCAGTTTAGGACCCGGCCGCGAGCAGTACTTC
CASSLGPGREQYF
>TRBV7-2|NA|TRBJ2-7|NA
TGTGCCAGCAGCTTAGTCGGAGGCTCCTACGAGCAGTACTTC
CASSLVGGSYEQYF
>TRBV7-6|TRBD2|TRBJ2-2|NA
TGTGCCAGCAGCGTAGAGAGCGGGAGGGCCGAGGGTACCGGGGAGCTGTTTTTT
CASSVESGRAEGTGELFF
>TRBV5-6|NA|TRBJ2-3|NA
TGTGCCAGCAGCTTGGATGGCATAAGCACAGATACGCAGTATTTT
CASSLDGISTDTQYF
>TRBV27|NA|TRBJ2-1|NA
TGTGCCAGCAGCATGGGGGGACCGCAGTTCTTC
CASSMGGPQFF
>TRBV7-2|NA|TRBJ2-3|NA
TGTGCCAGCAGCTTCGGGAACACAGATACGCAGTATTTT
CASSFGNTDTQYF
>TRBV29-1|NA|TRBJ1-1|once
TGCAGCGTTGAAGATCGAGCGGGGCGACGGGGGATGAACACTGAAGCTTTCTTT
CSVEDRAGRRGMNTEAFF
>TRBV5-4|NA|TRBJ2-1|once
TGTGCCAGCAGCGACCCCCGCGAGAGCTCCTACAATGAGCAGTTCTTC
CASSDPRESSYNEQFF
>TRBV7-9|TRBD2|TRBJ2-7|NA
TGTGCCAGCAGCTTGCTAGCGGGAGGCTCCTACGAGCAGTACTTC
CASSLLAGGSYEQYF
>TRBV2|NA|TRBJ1-4|NA
TGTGCCAGCAGACGATCCTCGGGGACTAATGAAAAACTGTTTTTT
CASRRSSGTNEKLFF
>TRBV5-4|TRBD2|TRBJ2-3|NA
TGTGCCAGCAGCCGTAGCGGGGCTAGCACAGATACGCAGTATTTT
CASSRSGASTDTQYF
>TRBV4-1|NA|TRBJ2-7|NA
TGCGCCAGCAGCCATTTAGGGGTCAACGAGCAGTACTTC
CASSHLGVNEQYF
>TRBV10-2|NA|TRBJ2-7|NA
TGCGCCAGCAGTGATAGAAACGACGAGCAGTACTTC
CASSDRNDEQYF
>TRBV27|NA|TRBJ2-7|NA
TGTGCCAGCAGGCCGGGACCTAACTACGAGCAGTACTTC
CASRPGPNYEQYF
>TRBV4-1|NA|TRBJ2-7|NA
TGCGCCAGCAGCCCGACCTTACTTTACGAGCAGTACTTC
CASSPTLLYEQYF
>TRBV4-1|NA|TRBJ2-7|NA
TGCGCCAGCAGCCACTCCCTAAGTTCCGAGCAGTACTTC
CASSHSLSSEQYF
>TRBV5-4|NA|TRBJ2-1|NA
TGTGCCAGCAGCCTTCTTGGTGAGCAGTTCTTC
CASSLLGEQFF
>TRBV25-1|NA|TRBJ2-1|NA
TGTGCCAGCACCAACCACAATGAGCAGTTCTTC
CASTNHNEQFF
>TRBV28|NA|TRBJ2-7|once
TGTGCCAGCAGTTTGGGGCAGGGACCCTACGAGCAGTACTTC
CASSLGQGPYEQYF
>TRBV7-9|NA|TRBJ2-3|few
TGTGCCAGCAGTAGCAGGGACACAGATACGCAGTATTTT
CASSSRDTDTQYF
>TRBV4-1|NA|TRBJ1-5|NA
TGCGCCAGCAGCCTTAGACCGGGTAATCAGCCCCAGCATTTT
CASSLRPGNQPQHF
>TRBV11-1|NA|TRBJ2-2|NA
TGTGCCAGCAGTCTAGGAGGGGGCGCAGGCGGGGAGCTGTTTTTT
CASSLGGGAGGELFF
>TRBV10-1|TRBD1|TRBJ2-4|NA
TGCGCCAGCAGTGAGACAGGGGTTGGAAACATTCAGTACTTC
CASSETGVGNIQYF
>TRBV15|TRBD2|TRBJ2-7|NA
TGTGCCACCAGCAGCTCCGGGACTAGCTACGAGCAGTACTTC
CATSSSGTSYEQYF
>TRBV9|NA|TRBJ2-7|NA
TGTGCCAGCAGCGTAGATGGAGTAGGGACCGAGCAGTACTTC
CASSVDGVGTEQYF
>TRBV6-5|TRBD1|TRBJ1-1|NA
TGTGCCAGCAGTAAGGGGGCCGAGAACACTGAAGCTTTCTTT
CASSKGAENTEAFF
>TRBV27|NA|TRBJ2-7|NA
TGTGCCAGCAGTTTATATCAGAGCTCCTACGAGCAGTACTTC
CASSLYQSSYEQYF
>TRBV11-2|NA|TRBJ2-7|NA
TGTGCCAGCAGCTTAGATAACAGCCCTTTTGTCTTC
CASSLDNSPFVF
>TRBV28|NA|TRBJ2-1|NA
TGTGCCAGCACGGAAGTCCTTAGCTCCTACAATGAGCAGTTCTTC
CASTEVLSSYNEQFF
>TRBV28|NA|TRBJ2-2|NA
TGTGCCAGCTTTTTGGCAGCGGGTACTCCTGAGGACGGGGAGCTGTTTTTT
CASFLAAGTPEDGELFF
>TRBV4-1|NA|TRBJ2-1|NA
TGCGCCAGCAGCCAAGAAGGGGGTCTCAATGAGCAGTTCTTC
CASSQEGGLNEQFF
>TRBV30|TRBD2|TRBJ2-3|few
TGTGCCATACTAGCGGGAGGGCCTCTTTTCACAGATACGCAGTATTTT
CAILAGGPLFTDTQYF
>TRBV27|NA|TRBJ2-7|NA
TGTGCCAGCAGTTTCGGACAAGCCTACGAGCAGTACTTC
CASSFGQAYEQYF
>TRBV7-2|TRBD1|TRBJ2-7|NA
TGTGCCAGCAGCCCCAGATGGGACAGAAGCTCCTACGAGCAGTACTTC
CASSPRWDRSSYEQYF
>TRBV11-2|NA|TRBJ2-1|NA
TGTGCCAGCAGCTTAGTAACTAGCGTGGACAGCTCCTACAATGAGCAGTTCTTC
CASSLVTSVDSSYNEQFF
>TRBV5-4|TRBD1|TRBJ2-1|NA
TGTGCCAGCAGCTATGGGATGACAGGGAATGAGCAGTTCTTC
CASSYGMTGNEQFF
>TRBV14|NA|TRBJ2-3|NA
TGTGCCAGCAGCCCCGGTTTTGCCGGCACAGATACGCAGTATTTT
CASSPGFAGTDTQYF
>TRBV7-8|NA|TRBJ2-1|once
TGTGCCAGCAGCTCCTCCGGGACTCACACTTACAATGAGCAGTTCTTC
CASSSSGTHTYNEQFF
>TRBV5-6|NA|TRBJ2-7|NA
TGTGCCAGCAGCTCCAGGCTAGCCAGTGGGTGGAGGCAGTACTTC
CASSSRLASGWRQYF
>TRBV13|NA|TRBJ2-3|once
TGTGCCAGCAGCTTAGATTCCCCCGGGACTGTCACAGATACGCAGTATTTT
CASSLDSPGTVTDTQYF
>TRBV28|NA|TRBJ2-5|NA
TGTGCCAGCAGTCCACAGGAAGAGACCCAGTACTTC
CASSPQEETQYF
>TRBV9|TRBD1|TRBJ1-1|NA
TGTGCCAGCAGCGTAGCTCAGGGGGTGAACACTGAAGCTTTCTTT
CASSVAQGVNTEAFF
>TRBV11-2|NA|TRBJ2-1|once
TGTGCCAGCAGCTGGGACCGCGGGGTTTCCTACAATGAGCAGTTCTTC
CASSWDRGVSYNEQFF
>TRBV27|NA|TRBJ2-6|NA
TGTGCCAGCCTGGGCAGGGGCTCTGGGGCCAACGTCCTGACTTTC
CASLGRGSGANVLTF
>TRBV5-1|NA|TRBJ2-1|NA
TGCGCCAGCAGCTTGGGTTCCGTTGGCTTCGCTAATGAGCAGTTCTTC
CASSLGSVGFANEQFF
>TRBV19|TRBD1|TRBJ1-5|NA
TGTGCCAGTAGTTTCTGGACAGGGGATCAGCCCCAGCATTTT
CASSFWTGDQPQHF
>TRBV27|NA|TRBJ1-1|NA
TGTGCCAGCAGATATAGGGACCCCAACACTGAAGCTTTCTTT
CASRYRDPNTEAFF
>TRBV11-2|NA|TRBJ2-7|NA
TGTGCCAGCAGCTACCGAGTCCGTCGTCGGGAGCAGTACTTC
CASSYRVRRREQYF
>TRBV5-6|TRBD2|TRBJ2-7|NA
TGTGCCAGCAGCTTGGGTCTTTTAGCGGGAGGGTCGGTATACGAGCAGTACTTC
CASSLGLLAGGSVYEQYF